This is a list of T cell receptor beta chains from one sample in a study of T cells in Graves' hyperthyroidism and ophthalmopathy. TCRdb fed the multiplex PCR reads into MiXCR, producing one record per CDR3 protein. Here the sample spans about 350,000 distinct CDR3 sequences, around 13% being singletons. Sequencing was performed on blood. These receptors came from a young woman with Graves' hyperthyroidism. CDR3s include the opening cysteine and the closing phenylalanine or tryptophan. Each record gives: D gene, J gene, clone size, V gene, CDR3 protein, CDR3 DNA. A D gene is named only where the DNA matches it firmly. Only part of the rows carry a size: once, few, many, or a class if the clone is expanded.

TRBD2 | TRBJ2-7 | - | TRBV28 | CASTLAGGLYEQYF | TGTGCCAGCACATTAGCGGGAGGACTTTACGAGCAGTACTTC
TRBD1 | TRBJ1-2 | few | TRBV20-1 | CSARTGQGYTF | TGCAGTGCTAGGACAGGGCAAGGCTACACCTTC
- | TRBJ2-3 | many | TRBV5-1 | CASSEGDAPPDTQYF | TGCGCCAGCAGCGAAGGCGACGCCCCCCCAGATACGCAGTATTTT
- | TRBJ2-4 | few | TRBV27 | CASRKQEENIQYF | TGTGCCAGCAGGAAACAAGAGGAAAACATTCAGTACTTC
TRBD1 | TRBJ2-7 | - | TRBV11-2 | CASSFGTGAEQYF | TGTGCCAGCAGCTTCGGGACAGGGGCCGAGCAGTACTTC
TRBD1 | TRBJ2-3 | many | TRBV29-1 | CSVGQGSLGPDTQYF | TGCAGCGTGGGACAGGGGTCATTGGGCCCAGATACGCAGTATTTT
- | TRBJ2-1 | - | TRBV28 | CASRSTLNEQFF | TGTGCCAGCAGGTCAACCCTCAATGAGCAGTTCTTC
TRBD1 | TRBJ1-4 | many | TRBV6-1 | CASSRGTGGEKLFF | TGTGCCAGCAGTCGGGGAACAGGGGGTGAAAAACTGTTTTTT
- | TRBJ1-1 | - | TRBV14 | CASSQVHRDLWEAEAFF | TGTGCCAGCAGCCAAGTGCACCGGGACCTCTGGGAAGCTGAAGCTTTCTTT
- | TRBJ2-1 | - | TRBV7-3 | CASSFTVYNEQFF | TGTGCCAGCAGCTTTACCGTTTACAATGAGCAGTTCTTC
- | TRBJ2-3 | - | TRBV18 | CASSPAMGVTDTQYF | TGTGCCAGCTCACCAGCTATGGGGGTCACAGATACGCAGTATTTT
- | TRBJ1-5 | - | TRBV6-1 | CASSDSWARPQHF | TGTGCCAGCAGCGACTCCTGGGCTCGGCCCCAGCATTTT
- | TRBJ2-1 | many | TRBV12-3/TRBV12-4 | CASSPGPSRVFF | TGTGCCAGCAGTCCGGGACCCTCGAGGGTGTTCTTC
TRBD1 | TRBJ1-2 | - | TRBV28 | CASRTPGQGGDGYTF | TGTGCCAGCAGAACTCCGGGACAGGGCGGGGATGGCTACACCTTC
- | TRBJ1-1 | few | TRBV9 | CASSVAPDRNTEAFF | TGTGCCAGCAGCGTAGCTCCGGATCGCAACACTGAAGCTTTCTTT
TRBD2 | TRBJ2-3 | few | TRBV9 | CASSISSSGAQGGTQYF | TGTGCCAGCAGCATAAGTTCTAGCGGGGCCCAGGGGGGTACGCAGTATTTT
- | TRBJ2-7 | many | TRBV12-3/TRBV12-4 | CASSLWDEQYF | TGTGCCAGCAGTTTATGGGACGAGCAGTACTTC
- | TRBJ2-7 | many | TRBV2 | CASSVWGYEQYF | TGTGCCAGCAGTGTTTGGGGGTACGAGCAGTACTTC
TRBD1 | TRBJ2-5 | many | TRBV28 | CASRSPGQGDQETQYF | TGTGCCAGCAGGTCACCGGGACAGGGGGACCAAGAGACCCAGTACTTC
TRBD2 | TRBJ2-7 | many | TRBV20-1 | CSARTIGTSGRSSYEQYF | TGCAGTGCTAGGACTATCGGGACTAGCGGGAGAAGTTCCTACGAGCAGTACTTC
- | TRBJ2-3 | few | TRBV20-1 | CSARGTDTQYF | TGCAGTGCTCGCGGCACAGATACGCAGTATTTT
- | TRBJ1-6 | - | TRBV6-5 | CASSYEEGSPLHF | TGTGCCAGCAGTTACGAGGAAGGTTCACCCCTCCACTTT
- | TRBJ2-1 | few | TRBV3-1 | CASSLSSGYNEQFF | TGTGCCAGCAGCCTCTCAAGCGGGTACAATGAGCAGTTCTTC
- | TRBJ1-1 | - | TRBV19 | CASSIGRTVLDTEAFF | TGTGCCAGTAGTATAGGTCGGACGGTACTCGACACTGAAGCTTTCTTT
- | TRBJ2-3 | many | TRBV2 | CASGGSREDTQYF | TGTGCCAGCGGCGGTTCCCGAGAAGATACGCAGTATTTT
TRBD2 | TRBJ2-1 | - | TRBV6-2/TRBV6-3 | CASRTGTSGSNEQFF | TGTGCCAGCAGGACCGGGACTAGCGGGAGCAATGAGCAGTTCTTC
TRBD1 | TRBJ1-3 | - | TRBV5-6 | CASSYEQGARRNTIYF | TGTGCCAGCAGCTACGAACAGGGGGCGAGGAGAAACACCATATATTTT
- | TRBJ2-7 | many | TRBV3-1 | CASSQRGYEQYF | TGTGCCAGCAGCCAACGGGGCTACGAGCAGTACTTC
TRBD1 | TRBJ2-7 | many | TRBV3-1 | CASSQEMLGTGRHEQYF | TGTGCCAGCAGCCAAGAGATGCTCGGGACAGGGCGCCACGAGCAGTACTTC
- | TRBJ2-2 | - | TRBV12-5 | CASGFLPGELFF | TGTGCTAGTGGTTTCCTTCCCGGGGAGCTGTTTTTT
TRBD2 | TRBJ2-7 | - | TRBV11-2 | CASGRFTGLAAEQYF | TGTGCCAGCGGGAGATTTACGGGACTAGCTGCTGAGCAGTACTTC
TRBD2 | TRBJ2-2 | - | TRBV6-1 | CASSPQDRGGSGSGELFF | TGTGCCAGCAGTCCGCAGGATAGGGGCGGGAGCGGGTCCGGGGAGCTGTTTTTT
- | TRBJ2-6 | - | TRBV9 | CASSGLGSGANVLTF | TGTGCCAGCAGCGGTTTAGGGTCTGGGGCCAACGTCCTGACTTTC